This TCR beta chain was sequenced during a study of response to subunit inactivated influenza vaccine. General study points: After each seasonal influenza vaccination, few new T cells are recruited, the authors suggested.

Via MiXCR, TCRdb re-called the RT-PCR reads, giving one row per CDR3 protein. The sample lists fewer than 700,000 distinct CDR3 sequences, 10% to 15% occurring once. This clonotype was recorded many times. Antigen unknown. Looked up from germline, CDR1 is SGHKS and CDR2 is YYEKEE (reference sequence). This CDR3 is 15 amino acids long. Trimming left V 4 bases short and J 2 bases short, with 13 bases between. This receptor was identified in a man aged 50-59 years who received an inactivated influenza vaccine. The chain carries TRBV5-5 and TRBJ2-4, with D maybe TRBD2 (6 bases). The material was PBMCs from blood, obtained 35 to 45 days after vaccination. This CDR3 is CASSPAGLSKNIQYF. CDR3 in DNA: TGTGCCAGCAGCCCGGCGGGGTTGTCCAAAAACATTCAGTACTTC.